These 27 T cell receptor beta chains originate from one sample sequenced in a study of T-cell reconstitution after alpha-beta-depleted transplantation in children. A library of TCRbeta sequences, prepared with unique molecular identifiers, was generated. TCRdb re-called the PCR reads with MiXCR, one entry per CDR3 protein. The table records over 550,000 distinct CDR3 sequences, more than 9% of them present only once. The sequenced sample was PBMCs from the stem cell graft donor, obtained from the stem cell graft. The receptor source for this set is a human donor who donated a stem cell graft to a child with acute myeloid leukemia.

This clonotype has a count of ten or more. This chain joins TRBV6-2 or TRBV6-3 and TRBJ2-5; D not resolved. Deletions cut 6 bases from V and 5 bases from J, with 10 bases between. The CDR3 is 12 residues long. CDR1 is MNHEY and CDR2 is SVGEGT in the germline V gene. DNA for the CDR3: TGTGCCAGCAGGAGATTTGGGGAGACCCAGTACTTC. It translates to CASRRFGETQYF.

This chain joins TRBV6-2 or TRBV6-3 and TRBJ2-1; D gene ambiguous. The CDR3 contains 15 residues. The V end was cut by 0 bases, the J end by 4 bases, with 10 bases between. Germline loops: CDR1 MNHEY, CDR2 SVGEGT. In DNA form, the CDR3 reads TGTGCCAGCAGTTACTCAGGAAGTCAATACAATGAGCAGTTCTTC. As protein: CASSYSGSQYNEQFF.

This clonotype was seen many times. The chain recombines TRBV27 with TRBJ2-2; 8 bases fit TRBD1. V shed 6 bases, J shed 8 bases, and the junction held 8 bases outside the gene matches. Germline CDR1 is MNHEY and CDR2 is SMNVEV (reference sequence). The CDR3 length is 14 residues. CDR3 DNA sequence: TGTGCCAGCAGGTCCACAGGGGGTGGGGGGGAGCTGTTTTTT. This gives the protein CASRSTGGGGELFF.

The V and J genes are TRBV2 and TRBJ2-1; a weak D match, TRBD2 (6 bases). V lost 4 bases, J lost 1 base, and 11 bases lay in between. The CDR3 covers 15 residues. CDR1 is SNHLY, CDR2 FYNNEI, per germline. The CDR3 coding sequence is TGTGCCAGCAGTGCCACTAGCTATTCCTACAATGAGCAGTTCTTC. Residues: CASSATSYSYNEQFF.

This clonotype was seen more than once but under ten times. This chain links TRBV29-1 with TRBJ2-2, with D maybe TRBD1 (6 bases). Germline loops: CDR1 SQVTM, CDR2 ANQGSEA. The V end was cut by 1 base, the J end by 4 bases, with 10 bases between. The CDR3 loop spans 14 amino acids. The chain's CDR3 is CSVEVRRGTGELFF. CDR3 coding DNA: TGCAGCGTTGAAGTTCGCAGGGGCACCGGGGAGCTGTTTTTT.

The sample holds a few counts of this clonotype. The rearrangement uses TRBV12-3 or TRBV12-4 and TRBJ2-7, with TRBD1 matching 7 bases. Trimming at V came to 6 bases and at J to 3 bases, leaving 8 bases not matched to a gene. The CDR3 sequence is 14 residues long. CDR3 loop: CASSPLRTGYEQYF. CDR3 bases: TGTGCCAGCAGCCCGCTCAGGACAGGCTACGAGCAGTACTTC.

The V gene is TRBV28, the J gene TRBJ1-1; 9 bases line up with TRBD1. The V segment lost 6 bases and the J segment 3 bases; nucleotides outside the gene matches: 11. Germline CDR1 and CDR2: MDHEN and SYDVKM. This CDR3 region has 16 residues. This CDR3 reads CASRQRDRAKDTEAFF. The CDR3 coding sequence is TGTGCCAGCAGACAAAGGGACAGGGCGAAGGACACTGAAGCTTTCTTT.

The chain is built from TRBV5-1 and TRBJ1-2; no clear D. The CDR3 sequence is 14 residues long. V was pared by 4 bases and J by 6 bases, with 16 bases between. Germline V CDR1 and CDR2: SGHRS, YFSETQ. In nucleotides, the CDR3 is TGCGCCAGCAGCCTCCTCTGGGCGGACGATGGCTACACCTTC. It yields the protein CASSLLWADDGYTF. Supplemented by reference TRBV5-1 and TRBJ1-2, the full variable domain reads KAGVTQTPRYLIKTRGQQVTLSCSPISGHRSVSWYQQTPGQGLQFLFEYFSETQRNKGNFPGRFSGRQFSNSRSEMNVSTLELGDSALYLCASSLLWADDGYTFGSGTRLTVV.

This clonotype occurred a few times. The genes are TRBV6-2 or TRBV6-3 and TRBJ1-5; 10 nucleotides match TRBD1. The CDR3 consists of 15 residues. The V gene's germline CDR1 is MNHEY and CDR2 SVGEGT. The V gene end was trimmed by 11 bases and the J gene end by 6 bases; junction bases not matched to a gene: 13. The CDR3 nucleotides are TGTGCCCGCTTAGCCGGGACAGGGGTAAGTCAGCCCCAGCATTTT. As protein: CARLAGTGVSQPQHF.

This clonotype came up a few times. The chain combines TRBV9 with TRBJ2-5, with 10 bases that match TRBD2. CDR3 length: 18 amino acids. The germline V gene encodes CDR1 SGDLS and CDR2 YYNGEE. Trimming cost V 3 bases and J 2 bases; bases outside gene matches: 13. CDR3 loop: CASSGGGLAGARQETQYF. DNA of the CDR3: TGTGCCAGCAGCGGGGGGGGGCTAGCGGGAGCGCGGCAAGAGACCCAGTACTTC.

This clonotype was detected only a few times. The chain recombines TRBV5-1 with TRBJ2-2; 8 bases agree with TRBD2. The J segment lost 4 bases and the V segment lost 1 base, leaving 0 bases of the junction unmatched. The CDR3 loop spans 14 amino acids. In germline, CDR1 is SGHRS, CDR2 YFSETQ. The CDR3 loop is CASSLREGTGELFF. In nucleotides, the CDR3 is TGCGCCAGCAGCTTGCGGGAGGGCACCGGGGAGCTGTTTTTT.

This clonotype was counted at least ten times. The rearrangement uses TRBV12-3 or TRBV12-4 and TRBJ2-7; D is perhaps TRBD2 (6 bases). The CDR3 runs to 17 residues. Trimming removed 1 base at V and 0 bases at J, with 16 bases between. As DNA, the CDR3 is TGTGCCAGCAGTTTAGACGGGCTAGCGATAAGCTCCTACGAGCAGTACTTC. Amino acid sequence: CASSLDGLAISSYEQYF.

This clonotype was picked up many times. This chain uses TRBV12-3 or TRBV12-4 with TRBJ2-7; D is uncertain. V lost 2 bases and J 5 bases, leaving 7 bases between the germline ends. The CDR3 is 12 amino acids. The DNA for the CDR3 is TGTGCCAGCAGTTTACTCAGGCACGAGCAGTACTTC. It codes for CASSLLRHEQYF.

V is TRBV6-4 and J is TRBJ2-5; perhaps TRBD2 as D (5 bases). Germline CDR1 MRHNA, CDR2 SNTAGT. CDR3 length: 13 amino acids. V gave up 4 bases and J gave up 4 bases, with 10 bases separating them. CDR3 nucleotide sequence: TGTGCCAGCAGTGGTAATGAGGGAGAGACCCAGTACTTC. Residues: CASSGNEGETQYF.

The gene calls are TRBV2 and TRBJ2-3; TRBD2 aligns across 8 bases. This CDR3 is built from 15 residues. Germline CDR1 and CDR2: SNHLY and FYNNEI. J gave up 0 bases and V 4 bases, and 3 bases lay outside the gene matches. The CDR3 sequence is CASSVTSVSTDTQYF. The CDR3 bases are TGTGCCAGCAGTGTGACTAGCGTAAGCACAGATACGCAGTATTTT.

This clonotype was seen ten or more times. The chain employs TRBV10-3 and TRBJ2-2; 9 nucleotides align to TRBD1. Germline loops: CDR1 ENHRY, CDR2 SYGVKD. The CDR3 is 14 residues long. J gave up 4 bases and V 7 bases, and 4 bases lay outside the gene matches. DNA for the CDR3: TGTGCCATCACCGGGACAGGGATCACCGGGGAGCTGTTTTTT. Translating it yields CAITGTGITGELFF.

This clonotype was detected a few times. This rearrangement joins TRBV20-1 to TRBJ2-7; TRBD1 is a possible D gene (5 bases). V shed 4 bases and J shed 0 bases, with 13 bases lying between them. CDR1 and CDR2 (germline): DFQATT, SNEGSKA (reference sequence). This CDR3 has 14 residues. CDR3 region: CSANMGPSSYEQYF. The DNA of the CDR3 is TGCAGTGCTAACATGGGGCCCAGCTCCTACGAGCAGTACTTC.

The chain uses TRBV30 and TRBJ1-5, with a tentative D call TRBD1 (6 bases). Germline V gene data show CDR1 as GTSNPN and CDR2 as SVGIG (reference sequence). Trimming cost V 2 bases and J 1 base, with 12 bases left between them. The CDR3 contains 15 residues. The CDR3 region is CAWSPPGVSNQPQHF. The CDR3, as DNA: TGTGCCTGGAGTCCTCCAGGGGTAAGCAATCAGCCCCAGCATTTT.

This clonotype was recorded at least ten times. This chain joins TRBV3-1 and TRBJ2-7; the match to TRBD1 covers 9 bases. The CDR3 runs 13 residues. Germline-derived CDR1 and CDR2 are LGHDT and YNNKEL (reference sequence). V was clipped by 4 bases and J by 3 bases; unmatched bases: 1. CDR3 sequence reads: CASSRQGVYEQYF. In DNA, the CDR3 is TGTGCCAGCAGCCGACAGGGGGTCTACGAGCAGTACTTC.

This clonotype appeared many times. V usage is TRBV20-1 and J usage is TRBJ2-1, with D unclear. Trimming removed 2 bases from V and 8 bases from J, with 7 bases in between. CDR1 DFQATT and CDR2 SNEGSKA come from the germline V gene (reference sequence). The CDR3 sequence is 11 residues long. The CDR3 here is CSARPVDEQFF. The CDR3 DNA reads as TGCAGTGCTAGACCGGTGGATGAGCAGTTCTTC.

The chain recombines TRBV7-2 with TRBJ2-1; 7 bases map to TRBD2. The junction had 8 bases not matched to a gene; V was cut back by 5 bases and J by 4 bases. The germline gives CDR1 SGHTA, CDR2 FQGNSA. The CDR3 contains 15 residues. CDR3: CASSPRSGGYNEQFF. The CDR3, as DNA: TGTGCCAGCAGCCCTAGGTCGGGGGGTTACAATGAGCAGTTCTTC.

This clonotype was counted a few times. This chain links TRBV24-1 with TRBJ2-2; 7 nucleotides line up with TRBD2. CDR3 length equals 15 residues. J was trimmed by 3 bases and V by 3 bases; bases with no gene match: 3. Germline V gene sequence: CDR1 KGHDR, CDR2 SFDVKD. The CDR3 loop reads CATSDGRVHTGELFF. In DNA form, the CDR3 reads TGTGCCACCAGTGATGGGAGGGTCCACACCGGGGAGCTGTTTTTT.

This clonotype was detected only a few times. The chain uses TRBV7-2 and TRBJ2-5; 13 nucleotides align to TRBD2. Germline loops: CDR1 SGHTA, CDR2 FQGNSA. This CDR3 region has 16 residues. The V gene end was trimmed by 2 bases and the J gene end by 5 bases; junction bases not matched to a gene: 5. The CDR3 coding sequence is TGTGCCAGCAGCTTATGGACTAGCGGGAGCGGGGAGACCCAGTACTTC. Its translation: CASSLWTSGSGETQYF.

The J gene is TRBJ2-2, the V gene TRBV29-1; 8 nucleotides match TRBD2. Germline V gene data show CDR1 as SQVTM and CDR2 as ANQGSEA. The junction had 7 bases not matched to a gene; V was cut back by 5 bases and J by 5 bases. The CDR3 has 14 amino acids. CDR3 residues: CSVKAGDRTGELFF. CDR3 coding DNA: TGCAGCGTTAAAGCGGGAGACAGGACCGGGGAGCTGTTTTTT.

This clonotype was seen more than once but under ten times. J is TRBJ2-1 and V is TRBV20-1; the match to TRBD1 covers 7 bases. The CDR3 runs 12 residues. The germline CDR1 and CDR2 sequences are DFQATT and SNEGSKA (reference sequence). With 7 bases clipped from V and 5 bases from J, the junction kept 5 bases outside the gene matches. The CDR3 loop is CSVQGVDNEQFF. The CDR3, as DNA: TGCAGTGTCCAGGGGGTGGACAATGAGCAGTTCTTC.

This clonotype was seen ten or more times. The rearrangement joins TRBV6-2 or TRBV6-3 to TRBJ2-2; 11 bases agree with TRBD1. The CDR3 has 15 amino acids. With 6 bases clipped from V and 5 bases from J, the junction kept 5 bases outside the gene matches. Per the germline V gene, CDR1 is MNHEY and CDR2 is SVGEGT. CDR3 nucleotide sequence: TGTGCCAGCAGAAGGACAGGGGGCACGACCGGGGAGCTGTTTTTT. Protein product: CASRRTGGTTGELFF.

The chain couples TRBV15 to TRBJ2-5, with D possibly TRBD2 on 6 matching bases. V lost 1 base to trimming and J lost 1 base, with 16 bases between them. Germline V gives CDR1 LNHNV, CDR2 YYDKDF (reference sequence). The CDR3 length is 17 residues. The CDR3 nucleotides are TGTGCCACCAGCAGAGGTCTATTCGGGAGCCCCCAAGAGACCCAGTACTTC. This translates into CATSRGLFGSPQETQYF.